This TCR beta chain was observed in a study of T cell responses to AZD1222 COVID-19 vaccine. Findings and caveats of the study: Unmutated variant regions are reportedly the target of nearly half of TCRs that are spike-specific. The study identified only 6 or 7 AZD1222 recipients as seropositive at baseline. Donors were chiefly white British, with a greater number of females, and clonal diversity was perhaps underestimated.

Of note for this clone: Antigen unknown.

Sequencing used immunoSEQ multiplex PCR; TCRdb keeps in-frame clones, though not all of them. The sample carries 150,000 or so clones, roughly 89% recorded once. Trimming removed 2 bases at V and 0 bases at J, with 16 bases between. CDR3 length: 17 residues. CDR1 is KGHSH, CDR2 LQKENI, per germline. The receptor's source is an adult in good health. The chain is built from TRBV18 and TRBJ1-1, with TRBD1 as a possible D gene (5 bases). The source material was peripheral blood, sampled on day 0 of AZD1222 vaccination. CDR3 sequence reads: CASSPSQGGTMNTEAFF. CDR3 nucleotide sequence: TGTGCCAGCTCACCAAGCCAGGGAGGGACTATGAACACTGAAGCTTTCTTT. The full variable domain, with the rest looked up from reference TRBV18 and TRBJ1-1, is NAGVMQNPRHLVRRRGQEARLRCSPMKGHSHVYWYRQLPEEGLKFMVYLQKENIIDESGMPKERFSAEFPKEGPSILRIQQVVRGDSAAYFCASSPSQGGTMNTEAFFGQGTRLTVV.